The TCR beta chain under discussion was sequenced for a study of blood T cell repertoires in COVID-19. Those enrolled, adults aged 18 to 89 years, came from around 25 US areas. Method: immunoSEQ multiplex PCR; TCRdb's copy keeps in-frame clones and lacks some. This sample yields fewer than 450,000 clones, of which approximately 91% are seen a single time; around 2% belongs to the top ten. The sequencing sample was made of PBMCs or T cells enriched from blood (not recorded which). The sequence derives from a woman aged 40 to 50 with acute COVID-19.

The CDR3 sequence is CASRLAAGGIKNEQFF. CDR3 bases: TGTGCCAGCCGACTAGCGGCAGGGGGAATTAAGAATGAGCAGTTCTTC. The V and J genes are TRBV27 and TRBJ2-1; the match to TRBD2 covers 9 bases. CDR3 length equals 16 residues. Germline V gene sequence: CDR1 MNHEY, CDR2 SMNVEV (reference sequence). V lost 8 bases to trimming and J lost 7 bases; unmatched junction nucleotides: 15.